The 22 T cell receptor beta chains below all came from one sample that was sequenced in a study of regulatory T cells in long-lasting Graves disease (dated by TCRdb to about 2021). Read against the paper, the sample's time point label means: persistent/refractory GD, antithyroid drugs over 5 years with positive TRAb. RNA was extracted from PBMCs in TRIzol for both TCR sequencing and RNA sequencing. The library was prepared using multiplex PCR. The instrument given in TCRdb is Illumina HiSeq 4000. iRepertoire HTBI primers and Arm-PCR amplification of CDR3 regions were used to construct TCR beta libraries. TCRdb took the public reads, trimmed them with fastp at Q25, ran MiXCR for clone calling and kept in-frame beta chains. Under each unique CDR3 protein, matching rows form one entry showing the most common genes and DNA. This sample comprises 500,000 to 800,000 distinct CDR3 sequences, roughly 30% of them detected only once. Together, the top ten hold around 40% of the sample.

Material: peripheral blood mononuclear cells (PBMCs), obtained when the disease was refractory, from a patient treated with antithyroid drugs. These receptors originate from a female donor with Graves disease.

In its sample, this clonotype was seen a few times. The chain carries TRBV20-1 and TRBJ1-5; 8 bases agree with TRBD1. Germline values: CDR1 DFQATT, CDR2 SNEGSKA (reference sequence). The junction had 8 bases not matched to a gene; V was cut back by 6 bases and J by 7 bases. The CDR3 covers 13 residues. The CDR3 DNA reads TGCAGTGCGCCGGGGACAGGAGGCCAGCCCCAGCATTTT. Protein sequence: CSAPGTGGQPQHF.

V is TRBV10-3 and J is TRBJ1-4, with TRBD1 as a possible D gene (5 bases). V gave up 1 base and J gave up 0 bases, with 18 bases separating them. The V gene's germline CDR1 is ENHRY and CDR2 SYGVKD. This CDR3 is built from 19 residues. This chain's CDR3 is CAISEYPVGTASTNEKLFF. CDR3 bases: TGTGCCATCAGTGAGTACCCGGTCGGGACGGCCTCAACTAATGAAAAACTGTTTTTT.

This clonotype was seen more than once but under ten times. V is TRBV28 and J is TRBJ2-4; the match to TRBD2 covers 7 bases. The CDR3 is 13 amino acids. Germline V CDR1 and CDR2: MDHEN, SYDVKM. Trimming took 2 bases from V and 7 from J; bases not matched to a gene: 2. In DNA, the CDR3 is TGTGCCAGCAGTTTAGATAGCGGGAACATTCAGTACTTC. Its translation: CASSLDSGNIQYF.

This clonotype was found a few times. The rearrangement uses TRBV30 and TRBJ2-2; TRBD2 agrees at 13 bases. The CDR3 contains 15 residues. Trimming took 0 bases from V and 6 from J; bases not matched to a gene: 1. CDR1 is GTSNPN, CDR2 SVGIG, per germline (reference sequence). In DNA form, the CDR3 reads TGTGCCTGGAGTGTACTAGCGGGAGGGCCCGGGGAGCTGTTTTTT. It specifies CAWSVLAGGPGELFF.

The V gene is TRBV30, the J gene TRBJ1-2, with D perhaps matching TRBD1 (6 bases). Germline CDR1 and CDR2: GTSNPN and SVGIG (reference sequence). V was trimmed by 3 bases and J by 2 bases, leaving 13 bases between them. The CDR3 consists of 14 residues. This CDR3 reads CAWRTGGANYGYTF. CDR3 nucleotide sequence: TGTGCCTGGAGAACTGGGGGGGCGAACTATGGCTACACCTTC.

This clonotype was counted between two and nine times. V is TRBV30 and J is TRBJ1-1; tentatively, D is TRBD1 (6 bases). V was trimmed by 4 bases and J by 5 bases, leaving 11 bases between them. The CDR3 spans 12 residues. Germline V gene lookup returns CDR1 GTSNPN and CDR2 SVGIG (reference sequence). CDR3 bases: TGTGCCTGGAACAGGGAGTTGACTGAAGCTTTCTTT. Protein: CAWNRELTEAFF.

In regard to this clonotype: A much larger clone differs from this one at a single base, so this may be a read error. The rearrangement joins TRBV6-2 or TRBV6-3 to TRBJ2-7; weak D call: TRBD1 (6 bases). CDR1 is MNHEY and CDR2 is SVGEGT in the germline V gene. V was trimmed by 5 bases and J by 9 bases, leaving 11 bases between them. The length of the CDR3 is 11 residues. CDR3 protein: CASSRQAGQYF. The DNA of the CDR3 is TGTGCCAGCAGTCGACAGGCCGGGCAGTACTTC.

This clonotype was detected once. CDR3 nucleotides: TGTGCCAGCAGCCAAGATGGGACAGTGGATCAGCCCCAGCATTTT. Translating gives CASSQDGTVDQPQHF. The chain uses TRBV4-2 and TRBJ1-5; 7 bases map to TRBD1. Germline V CDR1 and CDR2: LGHNA, YNFKEQ. J lost 5 bases, V lost 0 bases, and 4 bases had no gene match. CDR3 length equals 15 residues.

V gene TRBV20-1 combines with J gene TRBJ1-5; D perhaps matches TRBD1 (5 bases). The V gene's germline CDR1 is DFQATT and CDR2 SNEGSKA (reference sequence). The germline V and J ends were trimmed by 6 bases and 5 bases, with 14 bases remaining between them. The CDR3 length is 13 residues. The CDR3 sequence is CSATDDSHQPQHF. CDR3 DNA: TGCAGTGCGACTGACGACAGCCATCAGCCCCAGCATTTT.

This clonotype occurred many times. The J gene is TRBJ1-2, the V gene TRBV2, with D perhaps TRBD1 (5 bases). Germline CDR1 SNHLY, CDR2 FYNNEI. This CDR3 contains 13 residues. The germline V and J ends were trimmed by 5 bases and 6 bases, with 13 bases remaining between them. Here the CDR3 DNA reads TGTGCCAGCAGTAGCGGCAGGGAGCATGGCTACACCTTC. As protein: CASSSGREHGYTF.

The gene calls are TRBV5-1 and TRBJ1-1, with D possibly being TRBD1 (6 bases). The ends were cut back, 0 bases at V and 8 bases at J, with 11 bases in the middle. The CDR3 has 13 amino acids. CDR1 and CDR2 from the germline V gene are SGHRS and YFSETQ. In nucleotides, the CDR3 is TGCGCCAGCAGCTTGGGAGGGGGAAAGGAAGCTTTCTTT. It specifies CASSLGGGKEAFF.

In this sample, this clonotype turned up a few times. CDR3 amino acids: CASSPPSASGRNYEQYF. The CDR3 DNA reads TGTGCCAGCAGCCCACCTTCAGCTAGCGGGCGGAACTACGAGCAGTACTTC. The chain employs TRBV9 and TRBJ2-7; 8 positions match TRBD2. From germline, CDR1 is SGDLS and CDR2 YYNGEE. The V and J ends lost 4 bases and 3 bases, in that order; junction bases with no gene match: 15. CDR3 length equals 17 residues.

The genes are TRBV29-1 and TRBJ1-1; a possible D gene is TRBD1 (6 bases). The germline V and J ends were trimmed by 7 bases and 5 bases, with 23 bases remaining between them. The CDR3 totals 15 residues. Germline loops: CDR1 SQVTM, CDR2 ANQGSEA. The CDR3 region is CSATLDPTGLTEAFF. The CDR3 DNA reads TGCAGCGCGACACTCGACCCTACAGGGTTGACTGAAGCTTTCTTT. Supplemented by reference TRBV29-1 and TRBJ1-1, the full variable domain reads SAVISQKPSRDICQRGTSLTIQCQVDSQVTMMFWYRQQPGQSLTLIATANQGSEATYESGFVIDKFPISRPNLTFSTLTVSNMSPEDSSIYLCSATLDPTGLTEAFFGQGTRLTVV.

V and J are TRBV30 and TRBJ1-4; D uncertain. The CDR3 covers 13 residues. Germline CDR1 reads GTSNPN; CDR2 reads SVGIG (reference sequence). The V gene lost 1 base and the J gene lost 8 bases, with 11 bases spanning the gap. Here the CDR3 reads CAWSGGRGEKLFF. In DNA form, the CDR3 reads TGTGCCTGGAGTGGGGGAAGAGGGGAAAAACTGTTTTTT.

This clonotype has just a few counts. The V call is TRBV30, the J call TRBJ2-5; 7 bases match TRBD2. Germline CDR1 GTSNPN, CDR2 SVGIG (reference sequence). The CDR3 extends over 13 amino acids. Trimming cost V 3 bases and J 5 bases; bases outside gene matches: 6. DNA of the CDR3: TGTGCCTGGAGGAGCGGGATGATGGAGACCCAGTACTTC. Translating it yields CAWRSGMMETQYF.

The chain has TRBV12-3 or TRBV12-4 and TRBJ1-5, with D possibly matching TRBD1 (5 bases). The CDR3 extends over 14 amino acids. With 8 bases removed from V and 1 base from J, the gap between germline ends came to 12 bases. CDR3 DNA sequence: TGTGCCAGCCGGAGGGGTCCGAGCAATCAGCCCCAGCATTTT. The encoded protein is CASRRGPSNQPQHF.

This clonotype was seen only a few times. The CDR3 loop reads CASSPTGSAITEAFF. In DNA form, the CDR3 reads TGTGCCAGCAGTCCCACCGGGTCCGCTATTACTGAAGCTTTCTTT. The V and J genes are TRBV28 and TRBJ1-1; no clear D gene. The germline gives CDR1 MDHEN, CDR2 SYDVKM. CDR3 length equals 15 residues. Trimming shortened V by 5 bases and J by 5 bases, and 18 bases separated the two germline ends.

This clonotype occurred a few times. In DNA form, the CDR3 reads TGCAGTGCTCCTAGCCTCGGGGGGCGCGACTATGGCTACACCTTC. Residues: CSAPSLGGRDYGYTF. The chain couples TRBV20-1 to TRBJ1-2, with a weak D call TRBD1 (6 bases). The V end was cut by 5 bases, the J end by 3 bases, with 19 bases between. The CDR3 is 15 residues long. CDR1 and CDR2 from the germline V gene are DFQATT and SNEGSKA (reference sequence).

This clonotype was observed a few times. The chain links TRBV20-1 to TRBJ1-2, with D possibly TRBD1 on 5 matching bases. CDR3 length: 13 residues. V was cut by 3 bases and J by 2 bases, with 10 bases left in between. Germline CDR1 DFQATT, CDR2 SNEGSKA (reference sequence). CDR3 protein: CSASDSMNYGYTF. CDR3 DNA sequence: TGCAGTGCTAGCGACAGTATGAACTATGGCTACACCTTC.

This clonotype has a handful of counts. The chain has TRBV6-1 and TRBJ2-2, with 8 bases fitting TRBD2. The V gene end was trimmed by 6 bases and the J gene end by 2 bases; junction bases not matched to a gene: 8. CDR1 MNHNS and CDR2 SASEGT come from the germline V gene. This CDR3 has 16 amino acids. The DNA of the CDR3 is TGTGCCAGCAGGTTCACTAGCGGATTAAACACCGGGGAGCTGTTTTTT. Its protein product is CASRFTSGLNTGELFF.

In this sample, this clonotype turned up a few times. V usage is TRBV28 and J usage is TRBJ1-5; a possible D gene is TRBD1 (5 bases). V was clipped by 6 bases and J by 12 bases, with 15 bases between them. The germline V gene encodes CDR1 MDHEN and CDR2 SYDVKM. This CDR3 has 12 residues. The CDR3: CASSPPWGGQHF. The CDR3 DNA is TGTGCCAGCAGCCCACCCTGGGGCGGCCAGCATTTT. Drawing the rest from reference TRBV28 and TRBJ1-5, the complete variable domain is DVKVTQSSRYLVKRTGEKVFLECVQDMDHENMFWYRQDPGLGLRLIYFSYDVKMKEKGDIPEGYSVSREKKERFSLILESASTNQTSMYLCASSPPWGGQHFGDGTRLSIL.

This clonotype was observed a few times. J is TRBJ2-5 and V is TRBV29-1; no firm D call. CDR1 SQVTM and CDR2 ANQGSEA come from the germline V gene. The CDR3 is made up of 13 amino acids. V lost 2 bases to trimming and J lost 7 bases, with 14 bases between them. In nucleotides, the CDR3 is TGCAGCGTTGAAAAGCCCACCGTCGGGACCCAGTACTTC. Amino acid sequence: CSVEKPTVGTQYF.